This T cell receptor (beta chain) derives from a study of T cell clonality in common variable immunodeficiency. This clone was counted ten times or more. Its matching antigen is unknown. The read finishes 3 residues shy of the CDR3 end, and the germline J gene is used to complete it. Study observations and caveats: CVID subjects shared fewer TCRbeta clones than healthy controls did. Compared with healthy controls, CVID subjects showed increased TCRbeta clonality, mostly in about a third. Common variable immunodeficiency TCR beta sequences reportedly had fewer deletions and N-nucleotide insertions.

The assay was immunoSEQ multiplex PCR, and TCRdb's table has in-frame clones only and misses some. The table lists tens of thousands of clones, no singletons, with roughly 1.5% in the top ten. Per germline, CDR1 GTSNPN and CDR2 SVGIG (reference sequence). The CDR3 is 14 residues long. The sequencing sample was made of peripheral blood mononuclear cells. The V call is TRBV30, the J call TRBJ1-2, with TRBD1 matching 10 bases. The receptor was derived from a person aged 18 to 70 in good health. CDR3 protein: CAWSRTGTGDGYTF. Partial CDR3 DNA: TGTGCCTGGAGTAGAACCGGGACAGGGGACGGC.